This T cell receptor beta chain comes out of a study of blood T cell repertoires in COVID-19. This CDR3 comprises 14 residues. V dropped 6 bases and J dropped 6; count of bases not matched to a gene: 10. Germline values: CDR1 MNHEY, CDR2 SVGAGI. Measured with immunoSEQ multiplex PCR; TCRdb has only the in-frame clones, and not every one. The table has 200,000 to 300,000 clones, roughly 80% seen once. The sequence was collected from a woman older than 75 with COVID-19, enrolled during active disease. This rearrangement joins TRBV6-5 to TRBJ1-2; 7 bases agree with TRBD1. The sequenced sample was peripheral blood. The CDR3 region is CASSGTVGGDGYTF. The CDR3 DNA follows: TGTGCCAGCAGCGGAACTGTAGGGGGCGATGGCTACACCTTC.